Listed below are T cell receptor beta chains from one sample, sequenced in a study of shared clonotypes between healthy human individuals. TCRdb's copy holds only in-frame clones and misses some; the assay was immunoSEQ multiplex PCR. The sample lists around 1.9 million clones; about 92% were seen once. The sample was naive CD8+ T cells from PBMCs. The receptors originated from a man younger than 35 in good health. Some clones in this sample may be carry-over from other donors' samples. Both conserved end residues are trimmed from each CDR3. Fields, in order: V gene, J gene, CDR3 protein.

v_gene: TRBV7-6
j_gene: TRBJ2-1
CDR3aa: ASSSPRDANEQF

v_gene: TRBV13
j_gene: TRBJ1-4
CDR3aa: ASSPGSREKLF

v_gene: TRBV6-5
j_gene: TRBJ1-5
CDR3aa: ASSGTSPHQPQH

v_gene: TRBV9
j_gene: TRBJ1-2
CDR3aa: ASSVQDRAEDGYT

v_gene: TRBV2
j_gene: TRBJ1-2
CDR3aa: ASIILPRINYGYT

v_gene: TRBV29-1
j_gene: TRBJ1-1
CDR3aa: SVDGLGTEAF

v_gene: TRBV27
j_gene: TRBJ2-7
CDR3aa: ASSRNPDFLGYEQY

v_gene: TRBV2
j_gene: TRBJ2-1
CDR3aa: ASSPIGRLAYHNEQF

v_gene: TRBV11-1
j_gene: TRBJ2-7
CDR3aa: ASSTLASEQY

v_gene: TRBV7-9
j_gene: TRBJ1-1
CDR3aa: ASSFRQGPMNTEAF

v_gene: TRBV11-3
j_gene: TRBJ2-1
CDR3aa: ASSFRRDEQF

v_gene: TRBV2
j_gene: TRBJ2-1
CDR3aa: ASSEVLAGGRYEQF

v_gene: TRBV11-2
j_gene: TRBJ2-7
CDR3aa: ASSLRTGGAYEQY

v_gene: TRBV6-5
j_gene: TRBJ2-1
CDR3aa: ASGWLARYNEQF

v_gene: TRBV29-1
j_gene: TRBJ2-2
CDR3aa: SVLGTSGEDSGELF

v_gene: TRBV19
j_gene: TRBJ1-5
CDR3aa: ASVLTGGEYSNQPQH

v_gene: TRBV6-1
j_gene: TRBJ1-1
CDR3aa: ATWTGPNTEAF

v_gene: TRBV4-3
j_gene: TRBJ2-7
CDR3aa: ASSQRTESSYEQY

v_gene: TRBV28
j_gene: TRBJ1-2
CDR3aa: ASSLTGGQHYGYT

v_gene: TRBV7-9
j_gene: TRBJ2-5
CDR3aa: ASSLARAGVLQETQY

v_gene: TRBV30
j_gene: TRBJ2-1
CDR3aa: AWIGRSSYNEQF

v_gene: TRBV5-5
j_gene: TRBJ1-1
CDR3aa: ASMTGQEAVSYMNTEAF

v_gene: TRBV4-2
j_gene: TRBJ1-5
CDR3aa: ASSLVEGDQPQH

v_gene: TRBV9
j_gene: TRBJ2-3
CDR3aa: ASSVVTGADTQY

v_gene: TRBV4-2
j_gene: TRBJ2-7
CDR3aa: ASSQDRPGIDEQY

v_gene: TRBV15
j_gene: TRBJ1-2
CDR3aa: ATSSGPPGGYGYT

v_gene: TRBV27
j_gene: TRBJ2-2
CDR3aa: ASSFSAKHTGELF

v_gene: TRBV27
j_gene: TRBJ2-1
CDR3aa: ASSFGQAAEQF

v_gene: TRBV7-9
j_gene: TRBJ2-7
CDR3aa: ASSLRRDEQY

v_gene: TRBV28
j_gene: TRBJ2-3
CDR3aa: ASSFGDTQY

v_gene: TRBV28
j_gene: TRBJ2-1
CDR3aa: ASSYPTMAGGVHNEQF

v_gene: TRBV6-5
j_gene: TRBJ2-3
CDR3aa: ASSPSGSYPDTQY

v_gene: TRBV6-5
j_gene: TRBJ2-7
CDR3aa: ASSYSFQYEQY

v_gene: TRBV11-2
j_gene: TRBJ2-7
CDR3aa: ASSSPWPHEQY

v_gene: TRBV27
j_gene: TRBJ2-3
CDR3aa: ASSHLFTSTDTQY

v_gene: TRBV27
j_gene: TRBJ2-7
CDR3aa: ASSFWQGGEQY

v_gene: TRBV7-9
j_gene: TRBJ1-2
CDR3aa: ASSLGSGKDGYT

v_gene: TRBV27
j_gene: TRBJ1-1
CDR3aa: ASSSYRAPNTEAF

v_gene: TRBV5-4
j_gene: TRBJ2-5
CDR3aa: ASSIEASLWETQY